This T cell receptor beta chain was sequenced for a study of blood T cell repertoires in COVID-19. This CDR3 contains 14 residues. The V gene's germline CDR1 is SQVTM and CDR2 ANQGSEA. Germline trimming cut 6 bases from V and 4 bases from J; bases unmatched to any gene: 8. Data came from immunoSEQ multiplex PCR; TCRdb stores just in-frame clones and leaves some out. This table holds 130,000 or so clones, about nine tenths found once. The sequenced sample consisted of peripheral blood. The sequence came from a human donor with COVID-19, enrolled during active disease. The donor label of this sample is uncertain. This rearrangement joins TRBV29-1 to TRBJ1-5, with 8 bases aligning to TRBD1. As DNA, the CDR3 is TGCAGCGTCTCCACAGGGGGAGGAAATCAGCCCCAGCATTTT. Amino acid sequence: CSVSTGGGNQPQHF.